These 12 T cell receptor beta chains were sequenced from one sample in a study of cytomegalovirus exposure and HLA in healthy donors. It was with 60 Vbeta and 13 Jbeta primers that the PCR ran. The assay was immunoSEQ multiplex PCR, and TCRdb's table has in-frame clones only and misses some. This sample has approximately 100,000 clones, with roughly 73% found just once. The specimen was PBMCs. These receptors were obtained from a middle-aged woman in good health and CMV-seronegative.

The sample holds one count of this clone. The rearrangement links TRBV5-6 to TRBJ1-6; no definite D call. Germline V gives CDR1 SGHDT, CDR2 YYEEEE. V gave up 2 bases and J gave up 0 bases, with 9 bases separating them. This CDR3 spans 16 amino acids. CDR3 in amino acids: CASSLSGNSYNSPLHF. CDR3 nucleotide sequence: TGTGCCAGCAGCTTATCCGGGAACTCCTATAATTCACCCCTCCACTTT.

The V call is TRBV5-6, the J call TRBJ1-1; D ambiguous. This CDR3 comprises 15 residues. Between the trimmed V and J ends, which lost 2 bases and 1 base, there was a span of 12 bases. Per germline, CDR1 SGHDT and CDR2 YYEEEE. The CDR3 DNA reads TGTGCCAGCAGCTTAGGCGGAGGGCCGAACACTGAAGCTTTCTTT. As protein: CASSLGGGPNTEAFF.

The chain joins TRBV5-1 to TRBJ1-4; unclear D gene. V was clipped by 3 bases and J by 6 bases, with 15 bases between them. The germline V gene encodes CDR1 SGHRS and CDR2 YFSETQ. This CDR3 region has 15 residues. In nucleotides, the CDR3 is TGCGCCAGCAGCTCGGCTCTGGGCCGCTATGAAAAACTGTTTTTT. Its translation: CASSSALGRYEKLFF.

The chain links TRBV5-6 to TRBJ1-6; 8 nucleotides line up with TRBD1. CDR1 and CDR2 (germline): SGHDT, YYEEEE. The V and J ends lost 4 bases and 9 bases, in that order; junction bases with no gene match: 9. The CDR3 runs to 15 residues. CDR3 in amino acids: CASSPGQGGSSPLHF. The CDR3 DNA follows: TGTGCCAGCAGCCCAGGACAGGGCGGGAGTTCACCCCTCCACTTT.

The CDR3 DNA sequence: TGTGCCAGCTCACCACGGACAGGCGTCCAAGAGACCCAGTACTTC. It is translated as CASSPRTGVQETQYF. The chain recombines TRBV18 with TRBJ2-5, with 7 positions matching TRBD1. CDR3 size: 15 residues. V lost 1 base, J lost 1 base, and 3 bases stayed unmatched. Looked up from germline, CDR1 is KGHSH and CDR2 is LQKENI.

V and J are TRBV6-5 and TRBJ1-1, with 7 bases lining up with TRBD1. The CDR3 length is 15 residues. CDR1 and CDR2 from the germline V gene are MNHEY and SVGAGI. Trimming removed 4 bases from V and 1 base from J; junction bases left unmatched: 6. CDR3 loop: CASSLVRQGNTEAFF. DNA of the CDR3: TGTGCCAGCAGTTTAGTGAGACAGGGGAACACTGAAGCTTTCTTT.

The V gene is TRBV4-1, the J gene TRBJ2-5, with TRBD2 identical over 10 bases. The CDR3 is 16 amino acids. Germline CDR1 and CDR2: MGHRA and YSYEKL. After removal of 5 bases from V and 1 base from J, the junction contained 7 bases not matched to a gene. CDR3 protein: CASSYLAGGTQETQYF. CDR3 in DNA: TGCGCCAGCAGCTACTTAGCGGGGGGAACCCAAGAGACCCAGTACTTC.

The chain combines TRBV4-3 with TRBJ1-2, with a tentative D call TRBD1 (5 bases). CDR3 length equals 14 residues. V was cut by 0 bases and J by 4 bases, with 9 bases left in between. Germline V gene lookup returns CDR1 LGHNA and CDR2 YSLEER. The CDR3 loop is CASSQDSTVYGYTF. As DNA, the CDR3 is TGCGCCAGCAGCCAAGATTCGACAGTCTATGGCTACACCTTC.

The CDR3 DNA reads TGCGCCAGCAGCGGGGAGCTCTCTGGAAACACCATATATTTT. Translating gives CASSGELSGNTIYF. The chain combines TRBV5-1 with TRBJ1-3, with D uncertain. Trimming shortened V by 4 bases and J by 0 bases, and 8 bases separated the two germline ends. Looked up from germline, CDR1 is SGHRS and CDR2 is YFSETQ. This CDR3 region has 14 residues.

Comments on this clone: At the DNA level, this CDR3 is encoded by other sequences in the same sample as well. J is TRBJ1-1 and V is TRBV20-1; the D is unclear. Germline V gene lookup returns CDR1 DFQATT and CDR2 SNEGSKA (reference sequence). CDR3 length: 11 residues. V lost 6 bases and J lost 8, with 13 bases in between. CDR3 bases: TGCAGTGCCCGGAGGACGGTGGAAGCTTTCTTT. Its protein product is CSARRTVEAFF.

In its sample, this clone was seen once. V usage is TRBV28 and J usage is TRBJ1-1; D is undetermined. The germline V and J ends were trimmed by 6 bases and 1 base, with 9 bases remaining between them. The germline V gene has CDR1 MDHEN and CDR2 SYDVKM. There are 13 residues in the CDR3. The CDR3 protein is CASSFTRNTEAFF. The CDR3, as DNA: TGTGCCAGCAGCTTCACACGGAACACTGAAGCTTTCTTT.

The chain employs TRBV4-2 and TRBJ2-2, with 8 bases identical to TRBD2. The J segment lost 0 bases and the V segment lost 11 bases, leaving 8 bases of the junction unmatched. Germline V CDR1 and CDR2: LGHNA, YNFKEQ. The length of the CDR3 is 15 residues. The CDR3 sequence is CAGRSGGSNTGELFF. The DNA for the CDR3 is TGTGCCGGTAGAAGCGGGGGATCGAACACCGGGGAGCTGTTTTTT.